These T cell receptor beta chains were read from a single sample in a study of cytomegalovirus exposure and HLA in healthy donors. Profiling relied on immunoSEQ multiplex PCR, and the TCRdb table lists in-frame clones only, not all of them. The data hold about 100,000 clones, with roughly 69% observed a single time. The specimen sequenced was PBMCs. These receptors came from a man between 45 and 60 years old in good health and CMV-seropositive. Both conserved end residues are part of each CDR3. The order of the fields is J gene, clone size, V gene, D gene, CDR3 protein, CDR3 DNA. A D gene is named only where the DNA matches it firmly. Expanded clones are given a class, and other clones once, few, many or no size at all.

J gene: TRBJ1-4
clone size: once
V gene: TRBV30
D gene: -
CDR3 protein: CAWSGQAGKLFF
CDR3 DNA: TGTGCCTGGAGTGGACAGGCTGGGAAACTGTTTTTT

J gene: TRBJ2-5
clone size: -
V gene: TRBV4-1
D gene: TRBD2
CDR3 protein: CASSLRDPASSGRQETQYF
CDR3 DNA: TGCGCCAGCAGCCTCCGAGACCCCGCTTCTAGCGGGAGGCAAGAGACCCAGTACTTC

J gene: TRBJ2-7
clone size: -
V gene: TRBV6-5
D gene: TRBD1
CDR3 protein: CASSRGDRSSEQYF
CDR3 DNA: TGTGCCAGCAGTCGAGGGGACAGATCCTCCGAGCAGTACTTC

J gene: TRBJ1-3
clone size: few
V gene: TRBV5-1
D gene: -
CDR3 protein: CASSLTASGNTIYF
CDR3 DNA: TGCGCCAGCAGCTTAACAGCTTCTGGAAACACCATATATTTT

J gene: TRBJ1-5
clone size: -
V gene: TRBV19
D gene: TRBD1
CDR3 protein: CASTTTGTGFSKGNQPQHF
CDR3 DNA: TGTGCCAGTACTACAACCGGGACAGGATTTAGTAAAGGGAATCAGCCCCAGCATTTT

J gene: TRBJ1-4
clone size: few
V gene: TRBV6-6
D gene: TRBD1
CDR3 protein: CASRPGGSYEKLFF
CDR3 DNA: TGTGCCAGCAGGCCAGGGGGCTCTTATGAAAAACTGTTTTTT

J gene: TRBJ2-7
clone size: -
V gene: TRBV7-9
D gene: -
CDR3 protein: CASSLGRGEQYF
CDR3 DNA: TGTGCCAGCAGCTTAGGTCGGGGGGAGCAGTACTTC

J gene: TRBJ1-4
clone size: few
V gene: TRBV27
D gene: -
CDR3 protein: CASRSQGPFGEKLFF
CDR3 DNA: TGTGCCAGCAGGTCCCAGGGGCCCTTTGGGGAAAAACTGTTTTTT

J gene: TRBJ1-4
clone size: few
V gene: TRBV9
D gene: -
CDR3 protein: CASSALGEDEKLFF
CDR3 DNA: TGTGCCAGCAGCGCCTTGGGGGAGGATGAAAAACTGTTTTTT

J gene: TRBJ2-3
clone size: -
V gene: TRBV6-6
D gene: TRBD2
CDR3 protein: CASSPGTSLSDTQYF
CDR3 DNA: TGTGCCAGCAGCCCCGGGACTAGTTTATCAGATACGCAGTATTTT

J gene: TRBJ1-1
clone size: -
V gene: TRBV30
D gene: -
CDR3 protein: CAWSPGHKNTEAFF
CDR3 DNA: TGTGCCTGGAGCCCAGGACACAAGAACACTGAAGCTTTCTTT

J gene: TRBJ1-4
clone size: once
V gene: TRBV6-6
D gene: TRBD1
CDR3 protein: CASSYNRGWTNEKLFF
CDR3 DNA: TGTGCCAGCAGTTATAACAGGGGATGGACTAATGAAAAACTGTTTTTT

J gene: TRBJ1-4
clone size: few
V gene: TRBV10-3
D gene: -
CDR3 protein: CAISDFLGGREKLFF
CDR3 DNA: TGTGCCATCAGTGATTTTCTAGGCGGGCGGGAAAAACTGTTTTTT

J gene: TRBJ2-7
clone size: -
V gene: TRBV19
D gene: TRBD2
CDR3 protein: CASSPLAGGHEQYF
CDR3 DNA: TGTGCCAGTAGTCCCCTAGCGGGTGGCCACGAGCAGTACTTC

J gene: TRBJ2-7
clone size: -
V gene: TRBV12-2
D gene: -
CDR3 protein: CASRLALGLAGIYEQYF
CDR3 DNA: TGTGCAAGTCGCTTAGCGCTAGGACTAGCGGGAATATACGAGCAGTACTTC

J gene: TRBJ1-2
clone size: -
V gene: TRBV5-1
D gene: -
CDR3 protein: CASSLNIRPYGYTF
CDR3 DNA: TGCGCCAGCAGCTTGAACATCAGGCCCTATGGCTACACCTTC

J gene: TRBJ1-4
clone size: -
V gene: TRBV7-9
D gene: TRBD1
CDR3 protein: CASSRGQGEKLFF
CDR3 DNA: TGTGCCAGTAGCAGGGGGCAAGGTGAAAAACTGTTTTTT

J gene: TRBJ2-5
clone size: -
V gene: TRBV6-4
D gene: -
CDR3 protein: CASSVDIRGTQYF
CDR3 DNA: TGTGCCAGCAGCGTGGACATTCGAGGGACCCAGTACTTC

J gene: TRBJ2-2
clone size: -
V gene: TRBV12-5
D gene: -
CDR3 protein: CASGPRGTANTGELFF
CDR3 DNA: TGTGCTAGTGGACCCCGCGGGACAGCGAACACCGGGGAGCTGTTTTTT

J gene: TRBJ1-1
clone size: -
V gene: TRBV10-3
D gene: TRBD1
CDR3 protein: CAISGTGAAEAFF
CDR3 DNA: TGTGCCATCAGTGGGACAGGGGCAGCTGAAGCTTTCTTT

J gene: TRBJ2-7
clone size: -
V gene: TRBV20-1
D gene: TRBD1
CDR3 protein: CSGRGLNEQYF
CDR3 DNA: TGCAGTGGCAGGGGGTTGAACGAGCAGTACTTC

J gene: TRBJ1-4
clone size: -
V gene: TRBV9
D gene: -
CDR3 protein: CASSVRGSNEKLFF
CDR3 DNA: TGTGCCAGCAGCGTCAGGGGATCTAATGAAAAACTGTTTTTT

J gene: TRBJ1-2
clone size: -
V gene: TRBV10-3
D gene: -
CDR3 protein: CATAGVASNYGYTF
CDR3 DNA: TGTGCCACCGCAGGGGTAGCGAGTAACTATGGCTACACCTTC

J gene: TRBJ2-7
clone size: -
V gene: TRBV7-8
D gene: -
CDR3 protein: CASSFQTLDYEQYF
CDR3 DNA: TGTGCCAGCAGCTTTCAAACCCTAGACTACGAGCAGTACTTC

J gene: TRBJ1-4
clone size: -
V gene: TRBV5-4
D gene: -
CDR3 protein: CASSLGAGSEKLFF
CDR3 DNA: TGTGCCAGCAGCTTGGGGGCAGGGTCTGAAAAACTGTTTTTT

J gene: TRBJ1-4
clone size: few
V gene: TRBV28
D gene: TRBD1
CDR3 protein: CASSIPGQANEKLFF
CDR3 DNA: TGTGCCAGCAGCATCCCGGGACAGGCTAATGAAAAACTGTTTTTT

J gene: TRBJ2-5
clone size: -
V gene: TRBV7-2
D gene: TRBD2
CDR3 protein: CASSSGSMSETQYF
CDR3 DNA: TGTGCCAGCAGCAGCGGGAGTATGTCCGAGACCCAGTACTTC

J gene: TRBJ1-5
clone size: -
V gene: TRBV19
D gene: TRBD1
CDR3 protein: CASSEDRSYNQPQHF
CDR3 DNA: TGTGCCAGTAGTGAGGACAGGAGTTATAATCAGCCCCAGCATTTT

J gene: TRBJ1-2
clone size: -
V gene: TRBV29-1
D gene: -
CDR3 protein: CSAARGNKDGYTF
CDR3 DNA: TGCAGCGCCGCTCGAGGAAACAAGGATGGCTACACCTTC

J gene: TRBJ2-5
clone size: -
V gene: TRBV5-1
D gene: TRBD1
CDR3 protein: CASSQGTGAEETQYF
CDR3 DNA: TGCGCCAGCAGCCAAGGGACAGGGGCGGAGGAGACCCAGTACTTC

J gene: TRBJ1-2
clone size: -
V gene: TRBV30
D gene: -
CDR3 protein: CAWRPGRNYGYTF
CDR3 DNA: TGTGCCTGGAGACCCGGGAGAAACTATGGCTACACCTTC

J gene: TRBJ2-3
clone size: -
V gene: TRBV5-1
D gene: TRBD2
CDR3 protein: CASSLGTSGGPSTDTQYF
CDR3 DNA: TGCGCCAGCAGCTTGGGGACTAGCGGGGGGCCTAGCACAGATACGCAGTATTTT

J gene: TRBJ2-5
clone size: -
V gene: TRBV11-2
D gene: -
CDR3 protein: CASSLTQGGTGETQYF
CDR3 DNA: TGTGCCAGCAGCTTAACCCAGGGGGGTACCGGGGAGACCCAGTACTTC

J gene: TRBJ2-3
clone size: -
V gene: TRBV27
D gene: TRBD2
CDR3 protein: CASSLWERGEGTDTQYF
CDR3 DNA: TGTGCCAGCAGTTTATGGGAGCGGGGGGAGGGCACAGATACGCAGTATTTT

J gene: TRBJ1-6
clone size: -
V gene: TRBV11-2
D gene: TRBD1
CDR3 protein: CASSFQGVGMSSPLHF
CDR3 DNA: TGTGCCAGCAGCTTCCAGGGGGTAGGAATGTCTTCACCCCTCCACTTT

J gene: TRBJ1-2
clone size: -
V gene: TRBV4-2
D gene: -
CDR3 protein: CASSHGGGSGNYGYTF
CDR3 DNA: TGTGCCAGCAGCCATGGCGGGGGATCCGGAAACTATGGCTACACCTTC

J gene: TRBJ2-1
clone size: -
V gene: TRBV1
D gene: -
CDR3 protein: CTSSQTGRQTIEQFF
CDR3 DNA: TGCACCAGCAGCCAAACCGGGAGACAGACAATTGAGCAGTTCTTC

J gene: TRBJ2-2
clone size: -
V gene: TRBV29-1
D gene: TRBD1
CDR3 protein: CSVKRDSPNTGELFF
CDR3 DNA: TGCAGCGTCAAGAGGGACAGCCCGAACACCGGGGAGCTGTTTTTT

J gene: TRBJ2-4
clone size: -
V gene: TRBV6-1
D gene: -
CDR3 protein: CASSGRGLRGGNIQYF
CDR3 DNA: TGTGCCAGCAGTGGAAGAGGACTCCGCGGAGGGAACATTCAGTACTTC

J gene: TRBJ2-3
clone size: -
V gene: TRBV19
D gene: TRBD2
CDR3 protein: CASSPYSGLAGGGTQYF
CDR3 DNA: TGTGCCAGTAGTCCGTATTCGGGACTAGCGGGGGGTGGTACGCAGTATTTT

J gene: TRBJ1-6
clone size: -
V gene: TRBV15
D gene: TRBD1
CDR3 protein: CATSRDGTGVSPLHF
CDR3 DNA: TGTGCCACCAGCAGAGACGGGACAGGGGTCTCACCCCTCCACTTT

J gene: TRBJ1-1
clone size: -
V gene: TRBV5-1
D gene: -
CDR3 protein: CASSSRSLGGGAEAFF
CDR3 DNA: TGCGCCAGCAGCTCCCGTTCTCTGGGGGGAGGCGCTGAAGCTTTCTTT

J gene: TRBJ1-1
clone size: -
V gene: TRBV20-1
D gene: -
CDR3 protein: CSARRDTEAFF
CDR3 DNA: TGCAGTGCGAGACGGGACACTGAAGCTTTCTTT

J gene: TRBJ2-7
clone size: -
V gene: TRBV6-6
D gene: TRBD1
CDR3 protein: CASRSGTGASYEQYF
CDR3 DNA: TGTGCCAGCAGATCCGGGACAGGGGCGTCCTACGAGCAGTACTTC

J gene: TRBJ2-3
clone size: -
V gene: TRBV19
D gene: -
CDR3 protein: CASSEGNTDTQYF
CDR3 DNA: TGTGCCAGTAGTGAGGGTAATACAGATACGCAGTATTTT

J gene: TRBJ1-2
clone size: few
V gene: TRBV6-5
D gene: -
CDR3 protein: CASSYSPAGNYGYTF
CDR3 DNA: TGTGCCAGCAGTTACTCCCCCGCAGGGAACTATGGCTACACCTTC

J gene: TRBJ2-1
clone size: -
V gene: TRBV5-1
D gene: -
CDR3 protein: CASSARGNNEQFF
CDR3 DNA: TGCGCCAGCAGCGCCCGGGGAAACAATGAGCAGTTCTTC

J gene: TRBJ2-1
clone size: -
V gene: TRBV5-4
D gene: -
CDR3 protein: CASSFQGTRNEQFF
CDR3 DNA: TGTGCCAGCAGCTTCCAGGGGACGCGCAATGAGCAGTTCTTC

J gene: TRBJ2-1
clone size: few
V gene: TRBV5-4
D gene: -
CDR3 protein: CASSREGEQFF
CDR3 DNA: TGTGCCAGCAGCCGCGAGGGTGAGCAGTTCTTC

J gene: TRBJ1-1
clone size: few
V gene: TRBV5-1
D gene: -
CDR3 protein: CASSPEHDTEAFF
CDR3 DNA: TGCGCCAGCAGCCCCGAGCACGACACTGAAGCTTTCTTT

J gene: TRBJ2-6
clone size: -
V gene: TRBV2
D gene: -
CDR3 protein: CASSLTGANVLTF
CDR3 DNA: TGTGCCAGCAGCCTAACTGGGGCCAACGTCCTGACTTTC

J gene: TRBJ1-6
clone size: -
V gene: TRBV5-1
D gene: -
CDR3 protein: CASSLATGNSPLHF
CDR3 DNA: TGCGCCAGCAGCTTGGCCACGGGAAATTCACCCCTCCACTTT